This TCR beta chain was retrieved from a study of blood T cells in healthy people across ages. This clonotype was recorded many times. Through a sample-barcoded 5' primer and a J-beta primer mix, a second PCR was run for roughly 7 to 12 cycles. MiXCR, run by TCRdb on the 5' RACE reads, gives a single entry per CDR3 protein. The sample contains roughly 680,000 distinct CDR3 sequences, around 49% of which appear only once. CDR1 SNHLY and CDR2 FYNNEI come from the germline V gene. The CDR3 extends over 14 amino acids. Trimming pared 5 bases from V and 2 bases from J, leaving 7 bases between. This sequence joins TRBV2 and TRBJ2-6; D remains unclear. Source material: blood. The origin of this receptor is a woman aged 60-75 years in good health. CDR3 loop: CASSLSTGANVLTF. CDR3 nucleotide sequence: TGTGCCAGCAGTCTTTCAACTGGGGCCAACGTCCTGACTTTC.